Each of the 15 T cell receptor beta chains below was sequenced from the same sample in a study of T-cell reconstitution after alpha-beta-depleted transplantation in children. Unique molecular identifiers were incorporated when the TCRbeta library was constructed. TCRdb called the PCR reads again in MiXCR, with one record for every CDR3 protein. Of hundreds of thousands of distinct CDR3 sequences listed, about 12% were seen once; the top ten hold 0.79%. The sequenced sample was PBMCs, obtained before TCRalphabeta/CD19-depleted stem cell transplant. The receptors here all came from a girl aged 2-10 years with congenital amegakaryocytic thrombocytopenia, due to receive a stem cell transplant.

This clonotype was picked up many times. The rearrangement joins TRBV20-1 to TRBJ2-1, with D unresolved. CDR3 length equals 13 residues. Per the germline V gene, CDR1 is DFQATT and CDR2 is SNEGSKA (reference sequence). Deletions cut 4 bases from V and 4 bases from J, with 11 bases between. The CDR3 nucleotides read TGCAGTGCTAAGGCACCAAGGTACAATGAGCAGTTCTTC. Protein sequence: CSAKAPRYNEQFF.

This clonotype has at least ten counts. The rearrangement joins TRBV4-2 to TRBJ2-3, with 10 bases aligning to TRBD2. The CDR3 has 14 residues. The germline gives CDR1 LGHNA, CDR2 YNFKEQ. Unmatched junction bases numbered 3, after V lost 4 bases and J lost 5 bases. Written as DNA, the CDR3 is TGTGCCAGCAGCCTGAGACTAGCGGGAGATACGCAGTATTTT. Encoded protein: CASSLRLAGDTQYF.

The DNA for the CDR3 is TGTGCCAGCAGCCCCTACAGGAGGAGCACAGATACGCAGTATTTT. Amino acids: CASSPYRRSTDTQYF. J is TRBJ2-3 and V is TRBV5-6, with D possibly being TRBD1 or TRBD2 (5 bases each). The CDR3 length is 15 residues. Germline values: CDR1 SGHDT, CDR2 YYEEEE. The V end lost 4 bases, the J end lost 0 bases, and 12 bases lay between the germline ends. Complete variable domain (other parts from reference TRBV5-6 and TRBJ2-3): DAGVTQSPTHLIKTRGQQVTLRCSPKSGHDTVSWYQQALGQGPQFIFQYYEEEERQRGNFPDRFSGHQFPNYSSELNVNALLLGDSALYLCASSPYRRSTDTQYFGPGTRLTVL.

The chain employs TRBV20-1 and TRBJ2-7, with TRBD1 matching over 7 bases. Germline CDR1 is DFQATT and CDR2 is SNEGSKA (reference sequence). CDR3 length: 13 amino acids. The ends lost 3 bases at V and 7 bases at J; junction bases unmatched: 9. The CDR3 sequence is CSARRQGETEQYF. The CDR3 DNA follows: TGCAGTGCTAGGCGCCAGGGGGAGACGGAGCAGTACTTC.

V usage is TRBV7-9 and J usage is TRBJ2-1; D assignment may be TRBD1 or TRBD2 (5 bases each). The V and J ends lost 1 base and 7 bases respectively, with 20 bases between them. CDR1 is SEHNR, CDR2 FQNEAQ, per germline (reference sequence). This CDR3 is 17 amino acids long. The CDR3 is CASSLEVSGTWPNEQFF. CDR3 sequence (DNA): TGTGCCAGCAGCTTAGAAGTCTCGGGGACCTGGCCTAATGAGCAGTTCTTC.

This clonotype showed up just a few times. The chain recombines TRBV5-1 with TRBJ2-1; 9 positions match TRBD2. The V and J ends lost 4 bases and 5 bases, in that order; junction bases with no gene match: 10. Germline CDR1 reads SGHRS; CDR2 reads YFSETQ. There are 16 residues in the CDR3. The CDR3 region has the DNA TGCGCCAGCAGCCCCACGAGGCTAGCGGGAAACAATGAGCAGTTCTTC. This sequence encodes CASSPTRLAGNNEQFF.

The chain uses TRBV27 and TRBJ2-2; 7 nucleotides agree with TRBD2. Germline lookup yields CDR1 MNHEY and CDR2 SMNVEV (reference sequence). CDR3 length: 17 residues. The trim removed 4 bases at V and 3 bases at J, leaving 11 bases unmatched. The DNA for the CDR3 is TGTGCCAGCAGTTGGGGTATGGCGGGAGTAGACACCGGGGAGCTGTTTTTT. It yields the protein CASSWGMAGVDTGELFF.

Points on this clonotype: A much bigger clone sits one base away, suggesting this may be a read error. The genes are TRBV20-1 and TRBJ2-1; 14 bases line up with TRBD2. This CDR3 contains 16 residues. The germline gives CDR1 DFQATT, CDR2 SNEGSKA (reference sequence). This CDR3 reads CSARVTSGRAFNGQFF. The CDR3, as DNA: TGCAGTGCTAGAGTGACTAGCGGGAGGGCCTTTAATGGGCAGTTCTTC.

This clonotype was counted a few times. V is TRBV27 and J is TRBJ2-7; the match to TRBD1 covers 7 bases. CDR3 length: 16 residues. The germline CDR1 and CDR2 sequences are MNHEY and SMNVEV (reference sequence). With V trimmed by 6 bases and J by 0 bases, 11 bases remained unmatched. The CDR3 loop reads CASSPTTGSSSYEQYF. The CDR3 DNA sequence: TGTGCCAGCAGCCCAACGACAGGGTCCTCCTCCTACGAGCAGTACTTC.

As concerns this clonotype: This may arise from a read error, as a much more abundant clone is one base away. The CDR3 does not close with the conserved phenylalanine or tryptophan, likely indicating a read error. The chain combines TRBV20-1 with TRBJ2-1, with a weak D call TRBD2 (5 bases). CDR1 and CDR2 (germline): DFQATT, SNEGSKA (reference sequence). This CDR3 comprises 14 residues. CDR3 nucleotides: TGCAGCTCGGAGGTGGGCCCTGATTACAATGAGCAGTTCCTC. Amino acid sequence: CSSEVGPDYNEQFL.

This clonotype was detected only a few times. J is TRBJ2-1 and V is TRBV7-3; 7 bases are a match to TRBD1. The CDR3 covers 14 residues. Germline CDR1 and CDR2: SGHTA and FQGTGA. After removal of 4 bases from V and 7 bases from J, the junction contained 7 bases not matched to a gene. CDR3 residues: CASSSETGRNEQFF. As DNA, the CDR3 is TGTGCCAGCAGCTCGGAGACAGGGAGAAATGAGCAGTTCTTC.

V gene TRBV21-1 combines with J gene TRBJ2-5; the table calls TRBD1, which could not be checked here. TRBV21-1 is a known pseudogene. The CDR3 loop spans 14 amino acids. The CDR3 region is CASSILTGEETQYF. The CDR3 DNA reads as TGTGCCAGCAGCATACTAACAGGGGAAGAGACCCAGTACTTC.

This CDR3 reads CASSPWGSTEQYF. The CDR3 bases are TGTGCCAGCAGCCCGTGGGGCTCTACCGAGCAGTACTTC. The V and J genes are TRBV5-6 and TRBJ2-7, with a weak D call TRBD1 (5 bases). The V gene lost 4 bases and the J gene lost 6 bases, with 14 bases spanning the gap. This CDR3 comprises 13 residues. CDR1 and CDR2 (germline): SGHDT, YYEEEE.

In this sample, this clonotype turned up many times. The chain recombines TRBV20-1 with TRBJ1-1; 12 bases line up with TRBD1. CDR3 length: 18 amino acids. The J segment lost 4 bases and the V segment lost 1 base, leaving 13 bases of the junction unmatched. Germline V gene lookup returns CDR1 DFQATT and CDR2 SNEGSKA (reference sequence). The CDR3 region is CSARVGEGQGARSTEAFF. In DNA form, the CDR3 reads TGCAGTGCTAGAGTCGGGGAGGGACAGGGGGCGCGGAGCACTGAAGCTTTCTTT.

The sample holds many counts of this clonotype. The rearrangement joins TRBV7-8 to TRBJ1-1; perhaps TRBD1 as D (6 bases). The V gene's germline CDR1 is SGHVS and CDR2 FQNEAQ. The CDR3 runs to 15 residues. V lost 0 bases and J lost 3, with 11 bases in between. CDR3 region: CASSLALGGYTEAFF. The CDR3 DNA reads TGTGCCAGCAGCTTAGCGTTGGGGGGCTACACTGAAGCTTTCTTT.